These 24 T cell receptor beta chains were sequenced from one sample in a study of T cells in Graves' hyperthyroidism and ophthalmopathy. The investigators amplified TCR beta CDR3 regions from RNA transcripts. The TCR CDR3 first-round RT-PCR relied on the HTBI primer set. TCRdb ran MiXCR on the multiplex PCR reads and lists one entry per CDR3 protein. The table shows about 550,000 distinct CDR3 sequences, with less than 25% occurring only once. The sample consisted of blood. These receptors were taken from a man in his late teens or twenties with Graves' hyperthyroidism.

This clonotype was seen ten or more times. The chain carries TRBV30 and TRBJ1-5, with D possibly TRBD1 on 6 matching bases. The CDR3 loop spans 13 amino acids. Trimming cost V 1 base and J 5 bases, with 9 bases left between them. CDR1 GTSNPN and CDR2 SVGIG come from the germline V gene (reference sequence). This CDR3 reads CAWSGGAHQPQHF. CDR3 DNA: TGTGCCTGGAGTGGGGGGGCCCATCAGCCCCAGCATTTT.

This clonotype was detected a few times. The chain is built from TRBV5-6 and TRBJ1-1; 7 positions match TRBD1. V gave up 0 bases and J gave up 2 bases; unmatched junction bases: 7. Per germline, CDR1 SGHDT and CDR2 YYEEEE. This CDR3 has 16 amino acids. The CDR3 protein is CASSLGGAGGNTEAFF. CDR3 bases: TGTGCCAGCAGCTTGGGGGGGGCAGGGGGAAACACTGAAGCTTTCTTT. Full variable domain (remainder filled in from reference TRBV5-6 and TRBJ1-1): DAGVTQSPTHLIKTRGQQVTLRCSPKSGHDTVSWYQQALGQGPQFIFQYYEEEERQRGNFPDRFSGHQFPNYSSELNVNALLLGDSALYLCASSLGGAGGNTEAFFGQGTRLTVV.

This clonotype was observed a few times. The chain uses TRBV28 and TRBJ1-3; the D is unclear. Germline assignment: CDR1 MDHEN and CDR2 SYDVKM. V shed 4 bases and J shed 8 bases, with 9 bases lying between them. The CDR3 has 12 amino acids. The CDR3 sequence is CASSSPWHTIYF. Here the CDR3 DNA reads TGTGCCAGCAGTTCTCCTTGGCACACCATATATTTT.

At least ten counts were recorded for this clonotype. This rearrangement joins TRBV2 to TRBJ1-2, with D perhaps TRBD1 (6 bases). Germline CDR1 SNHLY, CDR2 FYNNEI. This CDR3 is 14 amino acids long. The V end lost 5 bases, the J end lost 4 bases, and 14 bases lay between the germline ends. The CDR3 DNA follows: TGTGCCAGCAGTTCAGGGGACACTAGCTATGGCTACACCTTC. Residues: CASSSGDTSYGYTF. Full variable domain (outside the CDR3, taken from reference TRBV2 and TRBJ1-2): EPEVTQTPSHQVTQMGQEVILRCVPISNHLYFYWYRQILGQKVEFLVSFYNNEISEKSEIFDDQFSVERPDGSNFTLKIRSTKLEDSAMYFCASSSGDTSYGYTFGSGTRLTVV.

There are a few counts of this clonotype. The chain carries TRBV4-2 and TRBJ1-2; TRBD1 might be the D (5 bases). Deletions cut 4 bases from V and 1 base from J, with 19 bases between. CDR1 is LGHNA and CDR2 is YNFKEQ in the germline V gene. The CDR3 is made up of 17 amino acids. The CDR3 sequence: CASSPPPEAGINYGYTF. CDR3 bases: TGTGCCAGCAGCCCGCCCCCGGAGGCAGGGATTAACTATGGCTACACCTTC.

A remark on this clonotype: An end of the junction differs from the germline gene, which may be a read error. The gene calls are TRBV9 and TRBJ2-7, with D unclear. In germline, CDR1 is SGDLS, CDR2 YYNGEE. The CDR3 loop spans 14 amino acids. The CDR3 loop is CASSVGVSSYDQYF. The DNA of the CDR3 is TGTGCCAGCAGCGTAGGAGTCAGCTCCTACGATCAGTACTTC.

This clonotype came up many times. The CDR3 protein is CASSIGGYEQYF. The DNA for the CDR3 is TGTGCCAGCAGCATAGGGGGCTACGAGCAGTACTTC. V is TRBV19 and J is TRBJ2-7; possibly TRBD1 for D (6 bases). The CDR3 has 12 residues. V dropped 9 bases and J dropped 3 bases, with 12 bases sitting between them. CDR1 is LNHDA, CDR2 SQIVND, per germline (reference sequence).

The DNA for the CDR3 is TGTGCCAGTAGAGACATCCGGGGAACTGAAGCTTTCTTT. This gives the protein CASRDIRGTEAFF. The rearrangement joins TRBV19 to TRBJ1-1; D remains ambiguous. This CDR3 is built from 13 residues. Trimming shortened V by 6 bases and J by 5 bases, and 13 bases separated the two germline ends. CDR1 LNHDA and CDR2 SQIVND come from the germline V gene (reference sequence).

This chain connects TRBV19 to TRBJ1-1, with 9 bases identical to TRBD1. The trim removed 3 bases at V and 6 bases at J, leaving 8 bases unmatched. The CDR3 is 15 amino acids. Germline lookup yields CDR1 LNHDA and CDR2 SQIVND (reference sequence). CDR3 amino acids: CASSMGTGFFSEAFF. The CDR3 DNA reads as TGTGCCAGTAGTATGGGGACAGGGTTTTTCTCTGAAGCTTTCTTT.

The sample holds a few counts of this clonotype. The V gene is TRBV6-1, the J gene TRBJ1-1, with a possible D match to TRBD1 (6 bases). Trimming took 6 bases from V and 1 from J, leaving 12 bases between them. The CDR3 consists of 14 residues. Germline-derived CDR1 and CDR2 are MNHNS and SASEGT. In DNA, the CDR3 is TGTGCCAGCAGGAGGGGGACTGGGAACACTGAAGCTTTCTTT. It yields the protein CASRRGTGNTEAFF.

This chain joins TRBV7-3 and TRBJ2-7, with 9 bases lining up with TRBD2. V was pared by 2 bases and J by 6 bases, with 5 bases of the junction left unmatched. Looked up from germline, CDR1 is SGHTA and CDR2 is FQGTGA. The CDR3 length is 14 residues. For the CDR3, the DNA is TGTGCCAGCAGCTTAGATAGCGGGAGTGGCGAGCAGTACTTC. Protein: CASSLDSGSGEQYF.

This clonotype showed up many times. This sequence joins TRBV12-3 or TRBV12-4 and TRBJ1-5, with D maybe TRBD1 (5 bases). The CDR3 is 17 amino acids. The V and J ends lost 5 bases and 6 bases respectively, with 23 bases between them. CDR3 nucleotides: TGTGCCAGCAGTCCCTACATCAGGGATCTGGTTGGTCAGCCCCAGCATTTT. Its translation is CASSPYIRDLVGQPQHF.

This clonotype was counted at least ten times. One end of the junction varies from germline; a read error may be responsible. This rearrangement joins TRBV6-8 to TRBJ2-7; D call uncertain. The CDR3 covers 11 residues. Germline V gives CDR1 MNHGY, CDR2 SAAAGT. The CDR3 loop reads CASKASYKQYF. CDR3 in DNA: TGTGCCAGCAAGGCGTCCTACAAGCAGTACTTC.

This clonotype was seen repeatedly, ten times or more. The chain combines TRBV6-1 with TRBJ1-2; D is unclear. Per the germline V gene, CDR1 is MNHNS and CDR2 is SASEGT. Deletions cut 0 bases from V and 4 bases from J, with 6 bases between. This CDR3 contains 13 residues. The DNA of the CDR3 is TGTGCCAGCAGTGAAGCGCAAAGCTATGGCTACACCTTC. The encoded protein is CASSEAQSYGYTF.

This clonotype was counted at least ten times. The chain employs TRBV6-2 or TRBV6-3 and TRBJ2-7; perhaps TRBD2 as D (7 bases). This CDR3 contains 14 residues. Trimming removed 1 base at V and 4 bases at J, with 11 bases between. CDR1 MNHEY and CDR2 SVGEGT come from the germline V gene. Written as DNA, the CDR3 is TGTGCCAGCAGTTACTTGGCGGGGGCTTACGAGCAGTACTTC. Translated, it gives CASSYLAGAYEQYF.

This clonotype was detected many times. The gene calls are TRBV7-2 and TRBJ1-1, with D possibly being TRBD1 (5 bases). CDR1 and CDR2 from the germline V gene are SGHTA and FQGNSA. The length of the CDR3 is 14 residues. Trimming took off 3 bases at V and 1 base at J, with 9 bases between the two ends. The CDR3 protein is CASSFDSSNTEAFF. The CDR3 region has the DNA TGTGCCAGCAGCTTCGACAGTTCGAACACTGAAGCTTTCTTT.

This clonotype has at least ten counts. This chain joins TRBV2 and TRBJ1-2; D ambiguous. CDR1 SNHLY and CDR2 FYNNEI come from the germline V gene. This CDR3 is built from 14 residues. Deletions cut 3 bases from V and 4 bases from J, with 12 bases between. This chain's CDR3 is CASSEVSLSYGYTF. The CDR3 DNA reads TGTGCCAGCAGTGAGGTGTCACTGTCCTATGGCTACACCTTC.

This clonotype was counted a few times. V is TRBV11-2 and J is TRBJ1-1; D is unclear. The V end was cut by 3 bases, the J end by 4 bases, with 18 bases between. Germline lookup yields CDR1 SGHAT and CDR2 FQNNGV. CDR3 length: 16 amino acids. In DNA form, the CDR3 reads TGTGCCAGCAGCTTTCCCCGAGGCATCCTTGCCACTGAAGCTTTCTTT. Protein sequence: CASSFPRGILATEAFF.

This clonotype appeared a single time. This chain connects TRBV6-2 or TRBV6-3 to TRBJ2-2, with 9 nucleotides matching TRBD1. Per the germline V gene, CDR1 is MNHEY and CDR2 is SVGEGT. J lost 5 bases, V lost 7 bases, and 5 bases had no gene match. CDR3 length: 14 amino acids. CDR3 amino acids: CASKWTGVTGELFF. The CDR3 nucleotides read TGTGCCAGCAAATGGACAGGGGTGACCGGGGAGCTGTTTTTT.

There are a few counts of this clonotype. The chain has TRBV7-8 and TRBJ2-7; 16 bases match TRBD2. Germline CDR1 reads SGHVS; CDR2 reads FQNEAQ. This CDR3 contains 16 residues. Trimming removed 5 bases from V and 2 bases from J; junction bases left unmatched: 3. The CDR3 DNA reads TGTGCCAGCAGCCGGGGGACTAGCGGGGGGGCCTACGAGCAGTACTTC. Its protein product is CASSRGTSGGAYEQYF.

V usage is TRBV27 and J usage is TRBJ1-3; no firm D call. V was pared by 5 bases and J by 4 bases, with 9 bases between. Germline CDR1 and CDR2: MNHEY and SMNVEV (reference sequence). This CDR3 spans 13 amino acids. Here the CDR3 reads CASSPPRGNTIYF. In nucleotides, the CDR3 is TGTGCCAGCAGTCCCCCTCGAGGAAACACCATATATTTT.

In this sample, this clonotype turned up many times. This chain links TRBV10-3 with TRBJ2-5; D is unresolved. Trimming shortened V by 0 bases and J by 4 bases, and 9 bases separated the two germline ends. The CDR3 spans 14 residues. CDR1 ENHRY and CDR2 SYGVKD come from the germline V gene. The CDR3 DNA sequence: TGTGCCATCAGTGAGTCGTTCGTTTTAGAGACCCAGTACTTC. Translating it yields CAISESFVLETQYF.

Only a few counts were recorded for this clonotype. The chain recombines TRBV30 with TRBJ2-7, with a tentative D call TRBD1 (5 bases). Per the germline V gene, CDR1 is GTSNPN and CDR2 is SVGIG (reference sequence). Trimming left V 2 bases short and J 1 base short, with 9 bases between. This CDR3 region has 13 residues. This CDR3 reads CAWSLDTSYEQYF. The CDR3 nucleotides are TGTGCCTGGAGTTTGGACACTTCCTACGAGCAGTACTTC.

The chain combines TRBV12-3 or TRBV12-4 with TRBJ1-5; 7 nucleotides line up with TRBD1. The CDR3 is 16 residues long. With V trimmed by 0 bases and J by 6 bases, 8 bases remained unmatched. The CDR3 nucleotides read TGTGCCAGCAGTTTAGCCGACAGGGTACGGGGTCAGCCCCAGCATTTT. As protein: CASSLADRVRGQPQHF.